The 10 T cell receptor beta chains given below trace back to one sample, sequenced in a study of blood T cell repertoires in COVID-19. Clones were sequenced by immunoSEQ multiplex PCR, and TCRdb holds only the in-frame ones, with some missing. The data hold hundreds of thousands of clones, with roughly 90% observed a single time. The sequenced sample consisted of PBMCs or T cells enriched from blood (not recorded which). The origin of the receptors is a woman aged 50 to 60 who had recovered from COVID-19.

The V gene is TRBV7-2, the J gene TRBJ2-2; TRBD2 aligns across 10 bases. The CDR3 is 16 residues long. The germline V gene encodes CDR1 SGHTA and CDR2 FQGNSA. V lost 3 bases to trimming and J lost 4 bases; unmatched junction nucleotides: 5. The CDR3 here is CASSFSGRALTGELFF. The CDR3 nucleotides are TGTGCCAGCAGCTTCAGCGGGAGGGCCCTCACCGGGGAGCTGTTTTTT.

The chain is built from TRBV6-2 or TRBV6-3 and TRBJ1-2, with TRBD1 matching 8 bases. This CDR3 is built from 16 residues. V lost 6 bases and J lost 3; bases outside the gene matches: 12. Germline lookup yields CDR1 MNHEY and CDR2 SVGEGT. CDR3 in amino acids: CASSDQGAWADYGYTF. CDR3 coding DNA: TGTGCCAGCAGCGATCAGGGGGCGTGGGCAGACTATGGCTACACCTTC.

The chain carries TRBV5-1 and TRBJ2-1, with 9 bases identical to TRBD1. Germline V gives CDR1 SGHRS, CDR2 YFSETQ. The CDR3 loop spans 14 amino acids. V shed 4 bases, J shed 8 bases, and the junction held 7 bases outside the gene matches. The CDR3 nucleotides read TGCGCCAGCAGCCTATCGGGACAGGGATATGAGCAGTTCTTC. Translated: CASSLSGQGYEQFF.

J is TRBJ1-1 and V is TRBV3-1 (or the pseudogene TRBV3-2), with 7 positions matching TRBD1. The length of the CDR3 is 14 residues. Germline V CDR1 and CDR2: LGHDT, YNNKEL (reference sequence). J was trimmed by 4 bases and V by 6 bases; bases with no gene match: 8. The CDR3 here is CASSNRGSATEAFF. CDR3 DNA: TGTGCCAGCAGTAACAGGGGTTCAGCCACTGAAGCTTTCTTT.

This clone is a singleton in its sample. The chain is built from TRBV9 and TRBJ1-4, with TRBD1 matching 7 bases. This CDR3 region has 14 residues. Looked up from germline, CDR1 is SGDLS and CDR2 is YYNGEE. Trimming took 6 bases from V and 4 from J; bases not matched to a gene: 6. CDR3 region: CASNLGQDNEKLFF. CDR3 sequence (DNA): TGTGCCAGCAACCTAGGACAGGATAATGAAAAACTGTTTTTT.

The genes are TRBV10-1 and TRBJ2-1; TRBD2 aligns across 10 bases. The germline gives CDR1 WNHNN, CDR2 SYGVQD (reference sequence). Trimming removed 4 bases from V and 7 bases from J; junction bases left unmatched: 7. The length of the CDR3 is 15 residues. The CDR3 region has the DNA TGCGCCAGCAGTGGAGGGACTAGCGAGGGGAATGAGCAGTTCTTC. Translation: CASSGGTSEGNEQFF.

The chain recombines TRBV30 with TRBJ2-1, with no clear D. V lost 2 bases and J lost 3, with 14 bases in between. CDR1 GTSNPN and CDR2 SVGIG come from the germline V gene (reference sequence). This CDR3 is 15 amino acids long. The DNA for the CDR3 is TGTGCCTGGAGTCCAGACTCGACTCACTACAATGAGCAGTTCTTC. Translating it yields CAWSPDSTHYNEQFF.

This sequence joins TRBV3-1 (or the pseudogene TRBV3-2) and TRBJ2-3; D uncertain. The V end lost 0 bases, the J end lost 10 bases, and 11 bases lay between the germline ends. Germline CDR1 is LGHDT and CDR2 is YNNKEL (reference sequence). The CDR3 has 13 residues. CDR3 sequence reads: CASSQDRRRAQYF. The CDR3 region has the DNA TGTGCCAGCAGCCAAGATCGGCGCCGGGCGCAGTATTTT.

V and J are TRBV2 and TRBJ1-4, with unresolved D. CDR3 size: 16 residues. Germline V lookup: CDR1 SNHLY, CDR2 FYNNEI. V lost 2 bases, J lost 0 bases, and 10 bases lay in between. In nucleotides, the CDR3 is TGTGCCAGCAGTGAAAGGAGGGTTGCAACTAATGAAAAACTGTTTTTT. It encodes CASSERRVATNEKLFF.

The J gene is TRBJ2-4, the V gene TRBV20-1; D is possibly TRBD1 (7 bases). The germline gives CDR1 DFQATT, CDR2 SNEGSKA (reference sequence). This CDR3 region has 10 residues. Trimming took off 1 base at V and 15 bases at J, with 10 bases between the two ends. The CDR3, as DNA: TGCAGTGCTAGAGCAGGGGGGCGGTACTTC. Translation gives CSARAGGRYF.